Listed here are 20 T cell receptor beta chains from one sample, sequenced in a study of blood T cell repertoires in COVID-19. The data were produced by immunoSEQ multiplex PCR, yet TCRdb's version contains in-frame clones alone and is incomplete. Here the sample spans 150,000 to 250,000 clones, about 80% being singletons. Sequenced: peripheral blood. These receptors all stem from a human donor with acute or convalescent COVID-19. The donor label of this sample is uncertain.

This chain connects TRBV30 to TRBJ2-3; 11 positions agree with TRBD2. V lost 5 bases to trimming and J lost 9 bases; unmatched junction nucleotides: 10. Germline loops: CDR1 GTSNPN, CDR2 SVGIG (reference sequence). There are 14 residues in the CDR3. The CDR3 sequence: CAWGVAGGPSTQYF. The CDR3 coding sequence is TGTGCCTGGGGGGTAGCGGGAGGGCCTTCCACGCAGTATTTT. The complete variable domain, with remaining parts taken from reference TRBV30 and TRBJ2-3, reads SQTIHQWPATLVQPVGSPLSLECTVEGTSNPNLYWYRQAAGRGLQLLFYSVGIGQISSEVPQNLSASRPQDRQFILSSKKLLLSDSGFYLCAWGVAGGPSTQYFGPGTRLTVL.

The J gene is TRBJ2-3, the V gene TRBV7-6, with a tentative D call TRBD1 (5 bases). Looked up from germline, CDR1 is SGHVS and CDR2 is FNYEAQ. V was trimmed by 5 bases and J by 6 bases, leaving 12 bases between them. CDR3 length: 13 residues. The CDR3 is CASSQGWSDTQYF. The CDR3 nucleotides read TGTGCCAGCAGCCAGGGATGGTCCGATACGCAGTATTTT. The whole variable domain, filled in from reference TRBV7-6 and TRBJ2-3, reads GAGVSQSPRYKVTKRGQDVALRCDPISGHVSLYWYRQALGQGPEFLTYFNYEAQQDKSGLPNDRFSAERPEGSISTLTIQRTEQRDSAMYRCASSQGWSDTQYFGPGTRLTVL.

The chain couples TRBV18 to TRBJ2-5; maybe TRBD2 (6 bases). The CDR3 runs 13 residues. The germline V gene encodes CDR1 KGHSH and CDR2 LQKENI. V lost 5 bases, J lost 1 base, and 8 bases lay in between. CDR3 protein: CASSGGIQETQYF. The DNA for the CDR3 is TGTGCCAGCTCAGGAGGGATCCAAGAGACCCAGTACTTC.

The genes are TRBV7-9 and TRBJ2-4; 11 bases map to TRBD2. From germline, CDR1 is SEHNR and CDR2 FQNEAQ (reference sequence). Trimming removed 6 bases from V and 1 base from J; junction bases left unmatched: 8. This CDR3 spans 17 amino acids. The CDR3, as DNA: TGTGCCAGCAGTTTTTTAGCGGGAGGGACCGCCAAAAACATTCAGTACTTC. Protein: CASSFLAGGTAKNIQYF.

The chain couples TRBV10-3 to TRBJ2-7, with 7 bases that match TRBD1. Germline loops: CDR1 ENHRY, CDR2 SYGVKD. CDR3 length equals 14 residues. Trimming took 10 bases from V and 1 from J; bases not matched to a gene: 10. DNA of the CDR3: TGTGCCACCCTTCGGACAGGTACTTCCTACGAGCAGTACTTC. Translated, it gives CATLRTGTSYEQYF.

The genes are TRBV4-2 and TRBJ2-7, with 11 bases lining up with TRBD2. Germline-derived CDR1 and CDR2 are LGHNA and YNFKEQ. The CDR3 runs to 16 residues. Losses at the gene ends were 4 bases for V and 4 bases for J; bases not matched to a gene: 9. The CDR3 bases are TGTGCCAGCAGCCCCTCCTTAGCGGGAGGGGCTTACGAGCAGTACTTC. Protein product: CASSPSLAGGAYEQYF.

The chain links TRBV25-1 to TRBJ1-4; tentative D call: TRBD1 (5 bases). The CDR3 contains 14 residues. Deletions cut 0 bases from V and 11 bases from J, with 13 bases between. Germline-derived CDR1 and CDR2 are MGHDK and SYGVNS. The CDR3 sequence is CASSEYGREGKLFF. DNA for the CDR3: TGTGCCAGCAGTGAATATGGCCGGGAGGGGAAACTGTTTTTT.

The J gene is TRBJ2-3, the V gene TRBV2, with TRBD2 matching 10 bases. The CDR3 is 16 amino acids. Trimming cost V 7 bases and J 0 bases; bases outside gene matches: 7. Germline V gene data show CDR1 as SNHLY and CDR2 as FYNNEI. The CDR3 nucleotides read TGTGCCAGCATTCGACTAGCGGGTGCTAGCACAGATACGCAGTATTTT. It translates to CASIRLAGASTDTQYF.

The chain recombines TRBV12-3 or TRBV12-4 with TRBJ1-1; a weak D match, TRBD1 (6 bases). V was clipped by 7 bases and J by 6 bases, with 15 bases between them. The CDR3 length is 13 residues. The CDR3 spells CASTLGWTAEAFF. CDR3 sequence (DNA): TGTGCCAGCACCTTAGGATGGACAGCTGAAGCTTTCTTT.

V gene TRBV2 combines with J gene TRBJ1-1; possible D gene TRBD1, 6 bases. Trimming removed 6 bases from V and 5 bases from J, with 19 bases in between. In germline, CDR1 is SNHLY, CDR2 FYNNEI. The CDR3 length is 15 residues. The CDR3 here is CASRPLGGRETEAFF. The CDR3, as DNA: TGTGCCAGCAGGCCCCTCGGGGGGCGGGAGACTGAAGCTTTCTTT.

The chain recombines TRBV5-4 with TRBJ2-2; 10 nucleotides match TRBD1. The length of the CDR3 is 15 residues. The trim removed 4 bases at V and 3 bases at J, leaving 3 bases unmatched. Germline V gene data show CDR1 as SGHNT and CDR2 as YYREEE (reference sequence). This CDR3 is CASSIGQGDTGELFF. The CDR3 coding sequence is TGTGCCAGCAGCATCGGACAGGGGGACACCGGGGAGCTGTTTTTT.

The chain carries TRBV18 and TRBJ1-4; D might be TRBD1 (6 bases). V lost 3 bases and J lost 4, with 12 bases in between. The germline CDR1 and CDR2 sequences are KGHSH and LQKENI. This CDR3 is 15 amino acids long. The CDR3 loop reads CASSPNRENNEKLFF. Here the CDR3 DNA reads TGTGCCAGCTCACCCAACAGGGAGAATAATGAAAAACTGTTTTTT.

This chain connects TRBV29-1 to TRBJ2-5; the match to TRBD2 covers 11 bases. The CDR3 covers 13 residues. Trimming cost V 5 bases and J 5 bases; bases outside gene matches: 4. The V gene's germline CDR1 is SQVTM and CDR2 ANQGSEA. The CDR3 spells CSVRLAGGETQYF. The CDR3 bases are TGCAGCGTTAGGCTAGCGGGAGGTGAGACCCAGTACTTC.

The chain joins TRBV4-1 to TRBJ2-7; D is perhaps TRBD1 (6 bases). V was shortened by 1 base and J by 3 bases, with 13 bases between the two germline ends. The germline CDR1 and CDR2 sequences are MGHRA and YSYEKL. This CDR3 comprises 15 residues. Here the CDR3 reads CASSQGDRSLYEQYF. As DNA, the CDR3 is TGCGCCAGCAGCCAAGGCGACAGGAGCCTCTACGAGCAGTACTTC.

The chain combines TRBV18 with TRBJ2-2; D gene uncertain. CDR1 KGHSH and CDR2 LQKENI come from the germline V gene. V was cut by 3 bases and J by 1 base, with 12 bases left in between. The CDR3 totals 16 residues. The CDR3 sequence: CASSPGWQENTGELFF. The CDR3 DNA sequence: TGTGCCAGCTCACCGGGTTGGCAGGAGAACACCGGGGAGCTGTTTTTT.

The chain links TRBV18 to TRBJ1-5, with D unclear. The CDR3 has 13 amino acids. V was shortened by 3 bases and J by 1 base, with 4 bases between the two germline ends. Looked up from germline, CDR1 is KGHSH and CDR2 is LQKENI. The CDR3 DNA follows: TGTGCCAGCTCACCCGCGAGCAATCAGCCCCAGCATTTT. Translating it yields CASSPASNQPQHF.

The J gene is TRBJ2-2, the V gene TRBV2, with 7 bases that match TRBD2. J gave up 7 bases and V 8 bases, and 7 bases lay outside the gene matches. Germline V gene lookup returns CDR1 SNHLY and CDR2 FYNNEI. This CDR3 spans 13 amino acids. The CDR3 DNA sequence: TGTGCCAGCTCTCGGGAGCGGGACGGGGAGCTGTTTTTT. Translation: CASSRERDGELFF.

This CDR3 reads CASSLGGGSYNEQFF. In DNA, the CDR3 is TGTGCCAGCTCACTCGGGGGGGGCTCCTACAATGAGCAGTTCTTC. This chain uses TRBV28 with TRBJ2-1; TRBD2 matches at 8 bases. With V trimmed by 8 bases and J by 0 bases, 6 bases remained unmatched. The length of the CDR3 is 15 residues. Looked up from germline, CDR1 is MDHEN and CDR2 is SYDVKM.

The genes are TRBV7-2 and TRBJ2-3; 8 bases align to TRBD2. CDR1 and CDR2 from the germline V gene are SGHTA and FQGNSA. V trimming: 6 bases; J trimming: 0 bases; junction bases outside the gene matches: 2. This CDR3 has 14 residues. CDR3: CASRGGRSTDTQYF. The CDR3 region has the DNA TGTGCCAGCAGAGGCGGGAGGAGCACAGATACGCAGTATTTT.

The gene calls are TRBV19 and TRBJ1-6; D may be TRBD1 (5 bases). This CDR3 is 14 amino acids long. Germline values: CDR1 LNHDA, CDR2 SQIVND (reference sequence). The V end was cut by 3 bases, the J end by 9 bases, with 12 bases between. The CDR3 DNA reads TGTGCCAGTAGTATCCAAGGGGTTGGTTCACCCCTCCACTTT. Its translation: CASSIQGVGSPLHF.